Below are 4 T cell receptor beta chains sequenced from a single sample in a study of cytomegalovirus exposure and HLA in healthy donors. This PCR relied on a set of 60 Vbeta primers and 13 Jbeta primers. Clones were read by immunoSEQ multiplex PCR, and TCRdb kept only the in-frame ones, dropping some. The table lists some 180,000 clones, approximately 85% of them singletons. The sequencing sample was made of PBMCs. The receptor set was obtained from a man under 40 in good health and CMV-seropositive.

The chain couples TRBV19 to TRBJ1-1; 8 nucleotides agree with TRBD1. From germline, CDR1 is LNHDA and CDR2 SQIVND (reference sequence). V shed 5 bases, J shed 3 bases, and the junction held 14 bases outside the gene matches. The CDR3 length is 17 residues. For the CDR3, the DNA is TGTGCCAGTAGTGTTGGACAGGGAGTCGCGGTTTACACTGAAGCTTTCTTT. Protein sequence: CASSVGQGVAVYTEAFF.

This clone was seen a handful of times. The chain employs TRBV2 and TRBJ1-1, with 8 bases fitting TRBD1. The CDR3 totals 12 residues. V shed 4 bases, J shed 11 bases, and the junction held 6 bases outside the gene matches. Germline V lookup: CDR1 SNHLY, CDR2 FYNNEI. The CDR3 nucleotides are TGTGCCAGCAGTGCGACAGGGGCTTGGGCTTTCTTT. This translates into CASSATGAWAFF.

The rearrangement uses TRBV19 and TRBJ2-7; 10 bases line up with TRBD1. Losses at the gene ends were 5 bases for V and 4 bases for J; bases not matched to a gene: 8. Germline loops: CDR1 LNHDA, CDR2 SQIVND (reference sequence). The CDR3 is 15 residues long. This CDR3 reads CASSSGTGAFYEQYV. In nucleotides, the CDR3 is TGTGCCAGTAGTTCCGGGACAGGGGCCTTTTACGAGCAGTACGTC.

The rearrangement uses TRBV15 and TRBJ2-1, with 9 bases lining up with TRBD2. The CDR3 length is 15 residues. Germline V gene data show CDR1 as LNHNV and CDR2 as YYDKDF (reference sequence). Trimming cost V 1 base and J 4 bases; bases outside gene matches: 2. The CDR3 DNA follows: TGTGCCACCAGCAGAGGGCTAGCGGGATACAATGAGCAGTTCTTC. Its protein is CATSRGLAGYNEQFF.